This T cell receptor beta chain was identified during a study of blood T cell repertoires in COVID-19 (dated by TCRdb to 2020 to 2022). Background on the whole study: Collaborator samples came from the United States, Italy and Spain and covered acute and convalescent phases of COVID-19. The prospective study material was composed of cDNA or gDNA derived from T cells, B-cell-depleted T cells, or PBMCs. Subjects who had been exposed to COVID-19, were actively infected with it, or had recovered from it provided the deeply sampled blood TCRbeta repertoires that made up the dataset. A freely available public database, intended as a resource for researchers studying the immune response to SARS-CoV-2, is where the repertoires were released. The samples were drawn from two sources: the first 160 participants of the ongoing ImmuneRACE study, and 1,200 or so subjects contributed by 6 global collaborators. Sample metadata almost always included a de-identified subject ID, COVID-19 status, age in years and sex. Where available, HLA class I and class II types were taken from metadata supplied by the sample provider and were not determined by assay-based typing. The paper as a whole reports these results and caveats: The quantity of clinical and demographic metadata differed by source and by participant and was supplied without curation.

TCRbeta CDR3 regions were amplified from genomic DNA by means of the immunoSEQ Assay, a bias-controlled multiplex PCR. The source study handled its data this way. The number of nucleated cells in each sample was estimated from the amplification of reference gene primers within the assay. Sequence reads were collapsed and filtered to measure the absolute abundance of every unique TCRbeta CDR3 rearrangement. For each sample, productive Simpson clonality was calculated by taking the square root of Simpson's diversity index across productive rearrangements. Here the immuneACCESS table is served through TCRdb, limited to in-frame sequences with V and J called. Missing clones are a known gap in these copies; in checked studies unresolved V genes cover under half, and the rest lacks a known reason. The DNA gave D and trimming, while V, J and clone size come from that table. This sample lists about 160,000 clones; 75% to 85% were detected once. The ten largest clones add up to 3% to 3.5% of the sample.

Participants in the prospective study were aged roughly 18 to 89 years, lived in some 24 United States geographic areas, and enrolled through a virtual design. Cohort assignment in the prospective study relied on participant-reported clinical history from a screening survey and a study questionnaire. Recovered participants in ImmuneRACE Cohort 3 were defined as having two consecutive negative NP/OP PCR tests, clearance from a healthcare professional, or resolution of symptoms. In the prospective study, whole blood, serum and a nasopharyngeal or oropharyngeal swab were collected from each participant by mobile phlebotomists. Over an approximately 2-month period, participants in the prospective study had the option of providing additional blood draws and questionnaires. Blood samples from the prospective study were shipped frozen or at room temperature prior to DNA extraction. According to the germline V gene, CDR1 reads SGDLS and CDR2 reads YYNGEE. From V the trimming removes 0 bases and from J it removes 2 bases, while the gene matches leave 5 bases of the junction unaccounted for. Measured from the cysteine to the phenylalanine, the CDR3 is 17 residues long. The sequence is cut down to CDR3 DNA, 51 bases in frame from base 1.

Comment on this clone: What antigen it recognizes has not been identified. No base quality information exists; no much larger clone differs at one position.

Recombination connected TRBV9 to TRBJ2-1; TRBD2 lines up with 10 middle nucleotides. Material for sequencing was PBMCs or T cells enriched from blood (not recorded which). This TCR was sampled from a woman aged 55-69 years who had recovered from COVID-19. CDR3 reads: CASSVVAGGFPYNEQFF. DNA sequence: TGTGCCAGCAGCGTAGTAGCGGGGGGTTTTCCCTACAATGAGCAGTTCTTC.